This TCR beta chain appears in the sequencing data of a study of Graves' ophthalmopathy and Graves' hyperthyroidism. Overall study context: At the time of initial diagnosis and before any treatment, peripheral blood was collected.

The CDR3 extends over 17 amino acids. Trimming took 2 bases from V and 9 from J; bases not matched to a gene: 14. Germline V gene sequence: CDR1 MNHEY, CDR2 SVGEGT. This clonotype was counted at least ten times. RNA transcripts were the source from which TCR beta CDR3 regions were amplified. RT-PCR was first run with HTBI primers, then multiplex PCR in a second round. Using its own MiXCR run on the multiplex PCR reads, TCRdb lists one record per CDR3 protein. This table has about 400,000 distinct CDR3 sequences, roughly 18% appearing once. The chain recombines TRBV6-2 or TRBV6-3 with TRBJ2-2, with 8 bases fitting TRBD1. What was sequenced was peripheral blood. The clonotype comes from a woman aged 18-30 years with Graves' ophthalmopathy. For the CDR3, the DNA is TGTGCCAGCAGTTACCCTAGGACAGGGAGAGGACCCAGGGAGCTGTTTTTT. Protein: CASSYPRTGRGPRELFF.